The 18 T cell receptor beta chains reported below all come from one sample, sequenced in a study of blood T cell repertoires in COVID-19. The repertoire was sequenced with immunoSEQ multiplex PCR; TCRdb's copy has only in-frame clones and lacks some. Of fewer than 300,000 clones in the sample, about four fifths were seen once. The sample consisted of peripheral blood. These TCRs come from a human donor with COVID-19, enrolled during active disease. The donor label of this sample is uncertain.

V and J are TRBV5-4 and TRBJ1-3; D gene unclear. From germline, CDR1 is SGHNT and CDR2 YYREEE (reference sequence). The V end was cut by 0 bases, the J end by 4 bases, with 5 bases between. The CDR3 runs 13 residues. The chain's CDR3 is CASSLDQGNTIYF. As DNA, the CDR3 is TGTGCCAGCAGCTTGGACCAGGGAAACACCATATATTTT.

The chain has TRBV12-5 and TRBJ1-2; a weak D match, TRBD1 (5 bases). The CDR3 has 13 amino acids. V was trimmed by 4 bases and J by 2 bases, leaving 8 bases between them. Germline CDR1 reads LGHNT; CDR2 reads FRNRAP. CDR3 coding DNA: TGTGCTAGTGGTTGGGGGGGAAACTATGGCTACACCTTC. Protein product: CASGWGGNYGYTF.

The chain links TRBV7-3 to TRBJ2-2; tentatively, D is TRBD2 (5 bases). The CDR3 is 16 residues long. V lost 5 bases and J 2 bases, leaving 15 bases between the germline ends. Germline CDR1 is SGHTA and CDR2 is FQGTGA. Here the CDR3 DNA reads TGTGCCAGCAGCCCTGGCCGTAGCGCTAACACCGGGGAGCTGTTTTTT. Translated, it gives CASSPGRSANTGELFF. The whole variable domain, remainder taken from reference TRBV7-3 and TRBJ2-2, is GAGVSQTPSNKVTEKGKYVELRCDPISGHTALYWYRQSLGQGPEFLIYFQGTGAADDSGLPNDRFFAVRPEGSVSTLKIQRTERGDSAVYLCASSPGRSANTGELFFGEGSRLTVL.

The chain employs TRBV6-5 and TRBJ1-1; a possible D gene is TRBD1 (6 bases). The germline CDR1 and CDR2 sequences are MNHEY and SVGAGI. This CDR3 spans 14 amino acids. V was shortened by 2 bases and J by 7 bases, with 14 bases between the two germline ends. The CDR3 DNA is TGTGCCAGCAGTTACGGGGGCCTTCAGAATGAAGCTTTCTTT. Its translation: CASSYGGLQNEAFF.

The chain links TRBV5-6 to TRBJ1-1; 8 bases map to TRBD1. The CDR3 covers 17 residues. With 3 bases clipped from V and 2 bases from J, the junction kept 12 bases outside the gene matches. Germline V gives CDR1 SGHDT, CDR2 YYEEEE. Here the CDR3 DNA reads TGTGCCAGCAGCTCGCTTACCCCCGACAGGGGCAACACTGAAGCTTTCTTT. It translates to CASSSLTPDRGNTEAFF.

The rearrangement joins TRBV28 to TRBJ1-5; no firm D call. Germline CDR1 is MDHEN and CDR2 is SYDVKM. V was clipped by 2 bases and J by 5 bases, with 7 bases between them. The CDR3 loop spans 13 amino acids. The DNA for the CDR3 is TGTGCCAGCAGTTTAGACTGGTATCAGCCCCAGCATTTT. The encoded protein is CASSLDWYQPQHF. Filled out from reference TRBV28 and TRBJ1-5, the complete variable domain reads DVKVTQSSRYLVKRTGEKVFLECVQDMDHENMFWYRQDPGLGLRLIYFSYDVKMKEKGDIPEGYSVSREKKERFSLILESASTNQTSMYLCASSLDWYQPQHFGDGTRLSIL.

The chain links TRBV9 to TRBJ2-1, with 7 bases that match TRBD2. With 0 bases clipped from V and 3 bases from J, the junction kept 6 bases outside the gene matches. CDR1 and CDR2 from the germline V gene are SGDLS and YYNGEE. The CDR3 is made up of 16 amino acids. CDR3 nucleotide sequence: TGTGCCAGCAGCGTAGGCGGGAGACCTAACTACAATGAGCAGTTCTTC. The encoded protein is CASSVGGRPNYNEQFF.

Only a few counts were recorded for this clone. The chain carries TRBV7-2 and TRBJ2-1, with TRBD2 matching 10 bases. After removal of 5 bases from V and 4 bases from J, the junction contained 5 bases not matched to a gene. The CDR3 sequence is 15 residues long. Looked up from germline, CDR1 is SGHTA and CDR2 is FQGNSA. The CDR3 here is CASSAGTSDYNEQFF. The CDR3 DNA sequence: TGTGCCAGCAGCGCCGGGACTAGCGATTACAATGAGCAGTTCTTC.

This chain links TRBV28 with TRBJ1-1; TRBD1 matches at 8 bases. This CDR3 spans 17 amino acids. Germline trimming cut 6 bases from V and 3 bases from J; bases unmatched to any gene: 15. Germline CDR1 and CDR2: MDHEN and SYDVKM. The CDR3 reads CASSPNRQGLVDTEAFF. The CDR3 coding sequence is TGTGCCAGCAGCCCCAACCGACAGGGGCTGGTAGACACTGAAGCTTTCTTT.

The chain uses TRBV3-1 (or the pseudogene TRBV3-2) and TRBJ2-5; TRBD1 might be the D (6 bases). This CDR3 has 15 amino acids. Germline V gene data show CDR1 as LGHDT and CDR2 as YNNKEL (reference sequence). V lost 6 bases and J 0 bases, leaving 14 bases between the germline ends. The DNA for the CDR3 is TGTGCCAGCAGGTCTACAGGGACCCACCAAGAGACCCAGTACTTC. This gives the protein CASRSTGTHQETQYF.

The rearrangement links TRBV19 to TRBJ1-1, with a weak D call TRBD1 (5 bases). In germline, CDR1 is LNHDA, CDR2 SQIVND (reference sequence). The ends were cut back, 3 bases at V and 4 bases at J, with 21 bases in the middle. This CDR3 has 17 residues. CDR3 sequence reads: CASSMYSGPAGTTEAFF. The CDR3 DNA follows: TGTGCCAGTAGTATGTACTCGGGGCCGGCGGGGACCACTGAAGCTTTCTTT.

This CDR3 is CASSLTGVVDKNIQYF. DNA of the CDR3: TGTGCCAGCAGCCTTACAGGGGTAGTCGACAAAAACATTCAGTACTTC. The chain has TRBV3-1 (or the pseudogene TRBV3-2) and TRBJ2-4, with 7 nucleotides matching TRBD1. CDR3 length: 16 amino acids. V trimming: 4 bases; J trimming: 3 bases; junction bases outside the gene matches: 9. Per germline, CDR1 LGHDT and CDR2 YNNKEL (reference sequence).

The chain employs TRBV7-6 and TRBJ1-1; D is unresolved. CDR1 and CDR2 from the germline V gene are SGHVS and FNYEAQ. V was cut by 1 base and J by 7 bases, with 13 bases left in between. The CDR3 runs 14 residues. In DNA, the CDR3 is TGTGCCAGCAGCTTAGTATTGCCCCTAGTTGAAGCTTTCTTT. Translating it yields CASSLVLPLVEAFF.

The chain joins TRBV7-8 to TRBJ2-1, with TRBD2 matching 7 bases. Trimming cost V 6 bases and J 0 bases; bases outside gene matches: 5. The CDR3 totals 15 residues. In germline, CDR1 is SGHVS, CDR2 FQNEAQ. The CDR3 bases are TGTGCCAGCAGACCCGGGGGGAGCTCCTACAATGAGCAGTTCTTC. This sequence encodes CASRPGGSSYNEQFF.

This chain links TRBV6-6 with TRBJ2-7; 8 nucleotides agree with TRBD1. The CDR3 spans 15 residues. The germline gives CDR1 MNHNY, CDR2 SVGAGI (reference sequence). V trimming: 4 bases; J trimming: 3 bases; junction bases outside the gene matches: 8. Here the CDR3 DNA reads TGTGCCAGCAGTTCCCCGACAGGGGCTCTCTACGAGCAGTACTTC. This translates into CASSSPTGALYEQYF.

The chain is built from TRBV5-1 and TRBJ2-1; 11 bases map to TRBD2. Germline CDR1 reads SGHRS; CDR2 reads YFSETQ. V lost 4 bases to trimming and J lost 10 bases; unmatched junction nucleotides: 7. The CDR3 runs to 14 residues. CDR3 coding DNA: TGCGCCAGCAGCAACCCCCGACTAGCGGGAGAGCAGTTCTTC. Its translation is CASSNPRLAGEQFF.

This chain connects TRBV7-9 to TRBJ2-1; 13 nucleotides agree with TRBD2. The J segment lost 9 bases and the V segment lost 5 bases, leaving 10 bases of the junction unmatched. This CDR3 is built from 16 residues. Germline lookup yields CDR1 SEHNR and CDR2 FQNEAQ (reference sequence). In DNA form, the CDR3 reads TGTGCCAGCAGCCCAGAACTAGCGGGAGGGCCAGGTGAGCAGTTCTTC. Its translation: CASSPELAGGPGEQFF.

J is TRBJ1-2 and V is TRBV5-6; D might be TRBD1 (5 bases). V was clipped by 10 bases and J by 8 bases, with 15 bases between them. Germline values: CDR1 SGHDT, CDR2 YYEEEE. The CDR3 spans 11 residues. The CDR3 DNA reads as TGTGCCTCCCGTCAGGCAGGGGGCTACACCTTC. Protein sequence: CASRQAGGYTF.